The source of this TCR beta chain is a study of molecular identifiers for immune sequencing clone quantification. Study-wide points: Spiked Jurkat TCR RNA originating from one cell could reportedly be identified amid about a million naive cells.

TCRdb independently ran MiXCR on the PCR reads; one entry per CDR3 protein. The sample has around 40,000 distinct CDR3 sequences; less than 20% are singletons. The CDR3 is made up of 16 amino acids. Sorting selected naive CD8 T cells with a CD8+CD4-CCR7+CD45RA+ phenotype. As regards this clonotype: What it recognizes is unknown. Relative to the germline gene, one junction end is altered; a read error may explain this.

The rearrangement uses TRBV5-3 and TRBJ2-2, with TRBD1 identical over 10 bases. TRBV5-3 carries the ORF label, with uncertain function. Sequencing used naive CD8+ T cells from blood, with Jurkat cell RNA spiked in. As for subset: FACS-sorted CD8+CD4-CCR7+CD45RA+ naive T cells. The TCR sequence derives from a human donor in good health. Some libraries in this study had Jurkat cell RNA spiked in. The CDR3 is CASSSGDRGNTGELFF. The CDR3 DNA sequence: TGTGCCAGCAGCTCCGGGGACAGGGGGAACACCGGGGAGCTGTTTTTT.